This T cell receptor beta chain was found in a study of CD8+CD57+ T cells in acquired aplastic anemia. The study's findings and limits: The study identified around 28 CD8+ CDR3 sequences shared by patients and controls. CD8+ Simpson's diversity in patients was not significantly different from that in controls.

The template used for profiling TCR beta VDJ and CDR3 was genomic DNA. In TCRdb, the reads were re-called with MiXCR into one record per CDR3 protein. The repertoire holds roughly 160,000 distinct CDR3 sequences, around 75% seen once, with around 45% in the top ten. Details on this clonotype: What it binds is not known.

This CDR3 spans 16 amino acids. V lost 0 bases to trimming and J lost 1 base; unmatched junction nucleotides: 3. Germline V gives CDR1 KGHDR, CDR2 SFDVKD. Flow cytometry had shown expanded CD8+CD57+ cells in the patients chosen for sequencing. Every patient presented with severe acquired aplastic anemia. Receipt of therapy had not occurred in any patient by the time of blood sampling. The chain uses TRBV24-1 and TRBJ1-2; the match to TRBD1 covers 8 bases. The sample consisted of sorted CD4+, CD8+, or CD8+CD57+ T cells (not recorded which) from PBMCs. This clonotype was sampled from a human donor with aplastic anemia. The chain's CDR3 is CATSDLDRGGNYGYTF. The DNA for the CDR3 is TGTGCCACCAGTGATTTGGACAGGGGAGGTAACTATGGCTACACCTTC.